This T cell receptor (beta chain) was captured in a study of T cell repertoires in cytomegalovirus infection (dated by TCRdb to the late 2010s). In terms of the full investigation: Donor HLA type was relevant to the analysis, because carriage of CMV infection together with the matching HLA type was indicated by public TCR beta signatures. What the authors observed across the whole study: The ex vivo response was dominated by HLA-C-restricted CMV-specific TCR beta clonotypes, which also provided the single most frequent clonotype in two of eight donors. In both this cohort and an independent cohort of 352 donors, the cumulative frequency of public TCR beta family members distinguished carriers of CMV infection plus the relevant HLA type.

For CDR1 and CDR2, the germline V gene (reference sequence) lists DFQATT and SNEGSKA. V is shortened by 0 bases, J by 5 bases, and the region joining them spans 29 bases. Counted from cysteine to phenylalanine, this CDR3 has 19 amino acids. The read is trimmed to its CDR3 DNA, 57 bases read in frame from base 1. For sequencing, an Illumina HiSeq 1500 was employed. The public reads were reprocessed in TCRdb via fastp at Q25 and MiXCR, keeping in-frame beta chains. CDR3 protein duplicates are merged, each entry listing the most common genes and DNA. The sample includes roughly 280,000 distinct CDR3 sequences, with roughly 15% observed a single time. Of the sample, around 9% falls within the top ten clones. This clonotype was recorded at least ten times. This receptor's antigen is unknown. No base quality information exists; no much larger clone differs at one position.

The sequence joins TRBV20-1 to TRBJ2-7, and TRBD2 may be the D gene, going by 5 matching bases. This TCR derives from a human donor in good health (CMV status not recorded). Some clones in this sample may be carry-over from other donors' samples. Sequencing was carried out using PBMCs. The CDR3 amino acid sequence is: CSARDPRVGGLVASHEQYF. The DNA sequence is as follows: TGCAGTGCTAGAGACCCGAGGGTCGGAGGTCTGGTGGCGAGTCACGAGCAGTACTTC.